This T cell receptor (beta chain) was observed in a study of blood T cell repertoires in COVID-19. Study-level background: Collection of acute and convalescent COVID-19 samples took place in the United States, Italy and Spain. PBMCs, B-cell-depleted T cells, or T cells were the source of the cDNA or gDNA that made up the material.

The CDR3 spans 15 residues. With V trimmed by 4 bases and J by 9 bases, 10 bases remained unmatched. CDR1 is PRHDT and CDR2 is FYEKMQ in the germline V gene (reference sequence). Only in-frame clones appear in the TCRdb table, and some are missing; sequencing was by immunoSEQ multiplex PCR. The repertoire has about 25,000 clones, around 83% of them found once; the top ten carry more than 20%. The chain joins TRBV13 to TRBJ2-3, with 10 bases matching TRBD2. The TCR comes from a human donor in a cohort sampled during active COVID-19. Sequencing input: peripheral blood. The CDR3 here is CASSSPKRGGRTQYF. CDR3 sequence (DNA): TGTGCCAGCAGCTCCCCCAAGCGGGGGGGCCGAACGCAGTATTTT.